The 24 T cell receptor beta chains presented below share a single source sample, sequenced in a study of cytomegalovirus exposure and HLA in healthy donors. The method was immunoSEQ multiplex PCR; TCRdb's version includes in-frame clones alone and lacks a portion of them. This table has about 270,000 clones, approximately 86% appearing once. Sequenced material: PBMCs. All receptors derive from a woman aged 18-29 years in good health and CMV-seronegative.

This clone was seen just once. The rearrangement links TRBV6-5 to TRBJ2-1, with TRBD2 identical over 7 bases. V gave up 6 bases and J gave up 8 bases; unmatched junction bases: 7. The CDR3 spans 13 residues. Germline V lookup: CDR1 MNHEY, CDR2 SVGAGI. The CDR3 DNA reads as TGTGCCAGCAGACCCCGACGGGGGGATGAGCAGTTCTTC. Translated: CASRPRRGDEQFF.

The V call is TRBV6-6, the J call TRBJ1-5; 12 bases map to TRBD1. This CDR3 has 16 residues. In germline, CDR1 is MNHNY, CDR2 SVGAGI (reference sequence). J gave up 3 bases and V 6 bases, and 6 bases lay outside the gene matches. CDR3 residues: CASSDGTGGLNQPQHF. Written as DNA, the CDR3 is TGTGCCAGCAGCGATGGGACAGGGGGCCTCAATCAGCCCCAGCATTTT.

The chain recombines TRBV7-3 with TRBJ2-1; 8 positions agree with TRBD1. This CDR3 is 20 amino acids long. Looked up from germline, CDR1 is SGHTA and CDR2 is FQGTGA. V shed 5 bases and J 0 bases; nucleotides not matched to a gene: 18. The CDR3 reads CASSVPKAGGDPRSYNEQFF. In DNA form, the CDR3 reads TGTGCCAGCAGCGTCCCGAAGGCAGGGGGCGATCCCCGCTCCTACAATGAGCAGTTCTTC. Full variable domain (missing parts from reference TRBV7-3 and TRBJ2-1): GAGVSQTPSNKVTEKGKYVELRCDPISGHTALYWYRQSLGQGPEFLIYFQGTGAADDSGLPNDRFFAVRPEGSVSTLKIQRTERGDSAVYLCASSVPKAGGDPRSYNEQFFGPGTRLTVL.

The chain has TRBV5-1 and TRBJ2-7, with 7 bases aligning to TRBD1. The CDR3 has 15 residues. Germline V gene sequence: CDR1 SGHRS, CDR2 YFSETQ. V lost 7 bases and J lost 4; bases outside the gene matches: 14. The CDR3 sequence is CASGFTRDSGYEQYF. The CDR3, as DNA: TGCGCCAGCGGGTTCACTCGGGACAGCGGTTACGAGCAGTACTTC.

V is TRBV4-3 and J is TRBJ2-7, with 8 bases that match TRBD2. There are 15 residues in the CDR3. Trimming cost V 3 bases and J 3 bases; bases outside gene matches: 7. The germline gives CDR1 LGHNA, CDR2 YSLEER. CDR3 nucleotide sequence: TGCGCCAGCAGCCAGGTAGCGGGGAAGGGCTACGAGCAGTACTTC. This sequence encodes CASSQVAGKGYEQYF.

The CDR3: CASSPRTEATYGYTF. The CDR3 DNA follows: TGCGCCAGCAGCCCTCGGACTGAGGCCACCTATGGCTACACCTTC. This chain links TRBV5-1 with TRBJ1-2; D unresolved. Germline V gene sequence: CDR1 SGHRS, CDR2 YFSETQ. The CDR3 spans 15 residues. Trimming took off 4 bases at V and 4 bases at J, with 17 bases between the two ends.

Concerning this clone: The same CDR3 is also encoded by other DNA sequences in this sample. This chain links TRBV28 with TRBJ2-7; D uncertain. The CDR3 is 13 residues long. With 5 bases removed from V and 0 bases from J, the gap between germline ends came to 8 bases. From germline, CDR1 is MDHEN and CDR2 SYDVKM. DNA for the CDR3: TGTGCCAGCAGTCCCCGCGGCTCCTACGAGCAGTACTTC. Protein sequence: CASSPRGSYEQYF.

The rearrangement links TRBV11-3 to TRBJ2-5; D is perhaps TRBD1 (6 bases). The ends were cut back, 7 bases at V and 3 bases at J, with 21 bases in the middle. The CDR3 loop spans 16 amino acids. Germline V gene data show CDR1 as SGHNT and CDR2 as YENEEA. Here the CDR3 DNA reads TGTGCCAGCACCTTCGGGTATAGGGGGAGAGAAGAGACCCAGTACTTC. The encoded protein is CASTFGYRGREETQYF.

The V gene is TRBV27, the J gene TRBJ2-7, with 13 bases aligning to TRBD2. The CDR3 has 15 residues. The V gene end was trimmed by 6 bases and the J gene end by 2 bases; junction bases not matched to a gene: 4. Germline CDR1 is MNHEY and CDR2 is SMNVEV (reference sequence). CDR3 residues: CASRPGLAGAYEQYF. CDR3 sequence (DNA): TGTGCCAGCAGGCCAGGACTAGCGGGGGCCTACGAGCAGTACTTC.

This clone was seen once. The genes are TRBV15 and TRBJ2-5; no clear D gene. The germline V and J ends were trimmed by 0 bases and 5 bases, with 10 bases remaining between them. The CDR3 loop spans 14 amino acids. Germline V gene data show CDR1 as LNHNV and CDR2 as YYDKDF (reference sequence). The DNA for the CDR3 is TGTGCCACCAGCAGAGACCGAGGTGCGGAGACCCAGTACTTC. Amino acids: CATSRDRGAETQYF.

This chain joins TRBV7-2 and TRBJ2-7; TRBD2 matches 7 bases. This CDR3 comprises 15 residues. J was trimmed by 0 bases and V by 6 bases; bases with no gene match: 8. The germline gives CDR1 SGHTA, CDR2 FQGNSA. The CDR3 loop is CASRDSLAYSYEQYF. The CDR3 nucleotides are TGTGCCAGCAGAGATTCACTAGCGTACTCCTACGAGCAGTACTTC. Drawing the rest from reference TRBV7-2 and TRBJ2-7, the complete variable domain is GAGVSQSPSNKVTEKGKDVELRCDPISGHTALYWYRQSLGQGLEFLIYFQGNSAPDKSGLPSDRFSAERTGGSVSTLTIQRTQQEDSAVYLCASRDSLAYSYEQYFGPGTRLTVT.

V usage is TRBV27 and J usage is TRBJ1-1, with unresolved D. The CDR3 totals 13 residues. The V end lost 3 bases, the J end lost 7 bases, and 12 bases lay between the germline ends. Germline CDR1 is MNHEY and CDR2 is SMNVEV (reference sequence). This CDR3 is CASSFGEGYEAFF. Here the CDR3 DNA reads TGTGCCAGCAGTTTTGGGGAGGGATATGAAGCTTTCTTT.

V is TRBV6-5 and J is TRBJ1-2, with 7 bases identical to TRBD1. V was pared by 5 bases and J by 7 bases, with 4 bases of the junction left unmatched. Germline V gene data show CDR1 as MNHEY and CDR2 as SVGAGI. CDR3 length: 12 amino acids. The CDR3 region has the DNA TGTGCCAGCAGTCTTGACAGGGCTGGCTACACCTTC. It translates to CASSLDRAGYTF.

J is TRBJ2-7 and V is TRBV28; no firm D call. From germline, CDR1 is MDHEN and CDR2 SYDVKM. Trimming removed 5 bases at V and 2 bases at J, with 7 bases between. This CDR3 region has 12 residues. The DNA of the CDR3 is TGTGCCAGCAGTGGGCAGCCCTACGAGCAGTACTTC. Translated: CASSGQPYEQYF. Combining the CDR3 with reference TRBV28 and TRBJ2-7 gives the whole variable domain DVKVTQSSRYLVKRTGEKVFLECVQDMDHENMFWYRQDPGLGLRLIYFSYDVKMKEKGDIPEGYSVSREKKERFSLILESASTNQTSMYLCASSGQPYEQYFGPGTRLTVT.

The chain carries TRBV5-4 and TRBJ2-7; TRBD1 is a possible D gene (8 bases). CDR3 length equals 16 residues. The V end was cut by 4 bases, the J end by 5 bases, with 22 bases between. The germline CDR1 and CDR2 sequences are SGHNT and YYREEE (reference sequence). CDR3 sequence (DNA): TGTGCCAGCAGCCTGGGTCCGGGGGGACAGGTCCACGAGCAGTACTTC. Translated, it gives CASSLGPGGQVHEQYF.

A single count supports this clone. Different DNA sequences within this sample yield the same CDR3. V is TRBV6-5 and J is TRBJ2-1; TRBD2 matches at 10 bases. Germline trimming cut 0 bases from V and 3 bases from J; bases unmatched to any gene: 2. This CDR3 has 16 residues. Germline CDR1 reads MNHEY; CDR2 reads SVGAGI. Here the CDR3 reads CASSYSPSGGYNEQFF. CDR3 coding DNA: TGTGCCAGCAGTTACTCTCCTAGCGGGGGCTACAATGAGCAGTTCTTC.

J is TRBJ2-2 and V is TRBV14; weak D call: TRBD1 (6 bases). This CDR3 contains 15 residues. Germline CDR1 and CDR2: SGHDN and FVKESK. Trimming took off 6 bases at V and 3 bases at J, with 14 bases between the two ends. CDR3 in DNA: TGTGCCAGCAGTCGGACAGTTCTCGACACCGGGGAGCTGTTTTTT. Translated: CASSRTVLDTGELFF. Supplemented by reference TRBV14 and TRBJ2-2, the full variable domain reads EAGVTQFPSHSVIEKGQTVTLRCDPISGHDNLYWYRRVMGKEIKFLLHFVKESKQDESGMPNNRFLAERTGGTYSTLKVQPAELEDSGVYFCASSRTVLDTGELFFGEGSRLTVL.

This chain connects TRBV7-9 to TRBJ2-2; D gene unclear. The V and J ends lost 4 bases and 1 base respectively, with 7 bases between them. CDR1 and CDR2 (germline): SEHNR, FQNEAQ (reference sequence). CDR3 length equals 14 residues. CDR3 DNA sequence: TGTGCCAGCAGCTCACGCGGGAACACCGGGGAGCTGTTTTTT. Translating it yields CASSSRGNTGELFF.

The chain employs TRBV6-5 and TRBJ2-7; possibly TRBD2 for D (6 bases). This CDR3 is built from 14 residues. The germline V gene has CDR1 MNHEY and CDR2 SVGAGI. Between the trimmed V and J ends, which lost 5 bases and 6 bases, there was a span of 17 bases. This CDR3 is CASSTHRRDSEQYF. The CDR3 DNA follows: TGTGCCAGCAGTACACATCGACGGGACTCCGAGCAGTACTTC.

The CDR3 DNA follows: TGTGCCAGCAGCTTGGACAGCTATGGCTACACCTTC. Protein product: CASSLDSYGYTF. V gene TRBV7-9 combines with J gene TRBJ1-2, with a possible D match to TRBD1 (6 bases). V was pared by 3 bases and J by 4 bases, with 6 bases between. The germline CDR1 and CDR2 sequences are SEHNR and FQNEAQ (reference sequence). There are 12 residues in the CDR3. The full variable domain, rest sourced from reference TRBV7-9 and TRBJ1-2, is DTGVSQNPRHKITKRGQNVTFRCDPISEHNRLYWYRQTLGQGPEFLTYFQNEAQLEKSRLLSDRFSAERPKGSFSTLEIQRTEQGDSAMYLCASSLDSYGYTFGSGTRLTVV.

This clone was seen only once. The gene calls are TRBV5-6 and TRBJ2-7, with D uncertain. Trimming took 4 bases from V and 3 from J, leaving 5 bases between them. CDR3 length equals 11 residues. Germline-derived CDR1 and CDR2 are SGHDT and YYEEEE. DNA for the CDR3: TGTGCCAGCAGCCGACACTACGAGCAGTACTTC. Encoded protein: CASSRHYEQYF.

This chain joins TRBV14 and TRBJ1-1; 9 bases align to TRBD1. The germline V gene encodes CDR1 SGHDN and CDR2 FVKESK. This CDR3 has 17 amino acids. V lost 3 bases to trimming and J lost 7 bases; unmatched junction nucleotides: 15. The DNA of the CDR3 is TGTGCCAGCAGCCACTACCTACAGGGGGCGAAAGGCGGTGAAGCTTTCTTT. It specifies CASSHYLQGAKGGEAFF.

This sequence joins TRBV28 and TRBJ1-1; D unclear. Germline CDR1 and CDR2: MDHEN and SYDVKM. V was cut by 7 bases and J by 5 bases, with 17 bases left in between. This CDR3 spans 14 amino acids. CDR3 loop: CASTEPARGTEAFF. As DNA, the CDR3 is TGTGCCAGCACCGAACCCGCGCGAGGAACTGAAGCTTTCTTT.

The rearrangement uses TRBV28 and TRBJ1-2; D gene uncertain. The CDR3 extends over 15 amino acids. With 2 bases removed from V and 6 bases from J, the gap between germline ends came to 16 bases. From germline, CDR1 is MDHEN and CDR2 SYDVKM. In DNA form, the CDR3 reads TGTGCCAGCAGTTTAGGGCCAGCCCTGGGCCATGGCTACACCTTC. Translated: CASSLGPALGHGYTF.